Each of the 24 T cell receptor beta chains below was sequenced from the same sample in a study of cytomegalovirus exposure and HLA in healthy donors. PCR primers comprised 60 Vbeta and 13 Jbeta primers. Sequencing used immunoSEQ multiplex PCR; TCRdb keeps in-frame clones, though not all of them. Of 210,000 or so clones in the sample, over 65% are singletons; the top ten hold 0.63%. The sequencing input was PBMCs. All receptors derive from a man younger than 35 in good health and CMV-seronegative.

V usage is TRBV11-3 and J usage is TRBJ1-5; weak D call: TRBD1 (6 bases). The CDR3 has 20 residues. V shed 6 bases and J shed 0 bases, with 27 bases lying between them. Per germline, CDR1 SGHNT and CDR2 YENEEA. CDR3 DNA: TGTGCCAGCAGTAAATCCCAAAGGGCAGGGGCACGCTATAGCAATCAGCCCCAGCATTTT. Translation: CASSKSQRAGARYSNQPQHF.

The genes are TRBV30 and TRBJ2-7; 10 bases line up with TRBD2. The CDR3 length is 14 residues. Trimming cost V 0 bases and J 6 bases; bases outside gene matches: 5. Germline V gene sequence: CDR1 GTSNPN, CDR2 SVGIG (reference sequence). The CDR3 loop is CAWSVGSGRLEQYF. The CDR3 DNA sequence: TGTGCCTGGAGTGTAGGTAGCGGGAGGCTCGAGCAGTACTTC.

V is TRBV19 and J is TRBJ1-5; D uncertain. The CDR3 covers 13 residues. Germline assignment: CDR1 LNHDA and CDR2 SQIVND (reference sequence). Trimming shortened V by 1 base and J by 5 bases, and 6 bases separated the two germline ends. This chain's CDR3 is CASSIVRDQPQHF. The CDR3 bases are TGTGCCAGTAGTATAGTTCGGGATCAGCCCCAGCATTTT.

The CDR3 DNA reads as TGTGCCAGTAGTATACCCCCCGGGCAGGGTGGCTTCTCTGGGGCCAACGTCCTGACTTTC. Protein product: CASSIPPGQGGFSGANVLTF. The genes are TRBV19 and TRBJ2-6, with D perhaps TRBD1 (5 bases). The CDR3 has 20 amino acids. In germline, CDR1 is LNHDA, CDR2 SQIVND (reference sequence). V lost 2 bases, J lost 0 bases, and 20 bases lay in between.

The rearrangement joins TRBV2 to TRBJ2-3; TRBD2 matches at 14 bases. CDR1 is SNHLY, CDR2 FYNNEI, per germline. The CDR3 is 15 amino acids. Unmatched junction bases numbered 4, after V lost 7 bases and J lost 4 bases. The CDR3: CASTRTSGRPDTQYF. As DNA, the CDR3 is TGTGCCAGCACTAGGACTAGCGGGAGGCCAGATACGCAGTATTTT.

The chain couples TRBV11-3 to TRBJ2-6, with D unresolved. Germline V gene data show CDR1 as SGHNT and CDR2 as YENEEA. The CDR3 has 14 residues. The germline V and J ends were trimmed by 5 bases and 1 base, with 6 bases remaining between them. The CDR3 loop is CASSPRSGANVLTF. CDR3 DNA sequence: TGTGCCAGCAGCCCCCGGTCTGGGGCCAACGTCCTGACTTTC.

The genes are TRBV13 and TRBJ2-7, with D perhaps matching TRBD1 (5 bases). CDR1 PRHDT and CDR2 FYEKMQ come from the germline V gene (reference sequence). CDR3 length equals 14 residues. Trimming removed 2 bases from V and 2 bases from J, with 10 bases in between. The CDR3 DNA reads TGTGCCAGCAGCTTACAGGGTGAGGCCTACGAGCAGTACTTC. Translating gives CASSLQGEAYEQYF.

The chain links TRBV9 to TRBJ1-3; D may be TRBD1 (5 bases). V gave up 0 bases and J gave up 0 bases, with 7 bases separating them. The CDR3 runs to 15 residues. Germline CDR1 and CDR2: SGDLS and YYNGEE. CDR3 DNA: TGTGCCAGCAGCGTAGGACAGACCTCTGGAAACACCATATATTTT. Amino acids: CASSVGQTSGNTIYF. Full variable domain (remainder filled in from reference TRBV9 and TRBJ1-3): DSGVTQTPKHLITATGQRVTLRCSPRSGDLSVYWYQQSLDQGLQFLIQYYNGEERAKGNILERFSAQQFPDLHSELNLSSLELGDSALYFCASSVGQTSGNTIYFGEGSWLTVV.

The V and J genes are TRBV2 and TRBJ2-7; TRBD2 matches at 13 bases. The CDR3 contains 12 residues. The junction had 3 bases not matched to a gene; V was cut back by 10 bases and J by 6 bases. Germline lookup yields CDR1 SNHLY and CDR2 FYNNEI. This CDR3 is CAKRLAGGEQYF. DNA of the CDR3: TGTGCCAAACGACTAGCGGGAGGCGAGCAGTACTTC.

This clone appeared once. V usage is TRBV6-1 and J usage is TRBJ1-1, with D possibly TRBD1 on 6 matching bases. Germline V gene lookup returns CDR1 MNHNS and CDR2 SASEGT. Between the trimmed V and J ends, which lost 2 bases and 1 base, there was a span of 11 bases. The CDR3 is 15 residues long. The CDR3 reads CASSERGGRNTEAFF. The CDR3 DNA follows: TGTGCCAGCAGTGAAAGGGGGGGCCGGAACACTGAAGCTTTCTTT.

V and J are TRBV19 and TRBJ1-1, with D possibly matching TRBD1 (5 bases). CDR1 is LNHDA, CDR2 SQIVND, per germline (reference sequence). Between the trimmed V and J ends, which lost 0 bases and 1 base, there was a span of 12 bases. The CDR3 is 16 residues long. CDR3 in amino acids: CASSIEAGYQNTEAFF. Written as DNA, the CDR3 is TGTGCCAGTAGTATAGAGGCAGGGTACCAGAACACTGAAGCTTTCTTT.

The chain links TRBV6-5 to TRBJ2-5; no clear D. The J call could be wrong; TRBJ2-7 is a better fit for the DNA end. From germline, CDR1 is MNHEY and CDR2 SVGAGI. CDR3 length: 14 residues. Here the CDR3 reads CASSYSISSYEQYF. In DNA, the CDR3 is TGTGCCAGCAGTTACTCCATATCTTCCTACGAGCAGTACTTC.

V is TRBV10-3 and J is TRBJ1-1; 10 positions match TRBD1. The CDR3 extends over 14 amino acids. V dropped 6 bases and J dropped 10; count of bases not matched to a gene: 11. In germline, CDR1 is ENHRY, CDR2 SYGVKD. Written as DNA, the CDR3 is TGTGCCATCAGGACAGGGGGCCCGAGGGAGGGAGCTTTCTTT. It translates to CAIRTGGPREGAFF.

In DNA form, the CDR3 reads TGTGCCAGCAGCGACACGGGACAGGGCCATCAGCCCCAGCATTTT. Residues: CASSDTGQGHQPQHF. The chain couples TRBV7-9 to TRBJ1-5; 9 nucleotides align to TRBD1. Germline V gene data show CDR1 as SEHNR and CDR2 as FQNEAQ (reference sequence). J gave up 5 bases and V 5 bases, and 7 bases lay outside the gene matches. The CDR3 length is 15 residues.

CDR3 region: CAVRGKDRVISNQPQHF. The CDR3 region has the DNA TGTGCCGTACGCGGGAAAGACAGGGTGATTAGCAATCAGCCCCAGCATTTT. The chain combines TRBV10-3 with TRBJ1-5, with 7 bases that match TRBD1. The J segment lost 0 bases and the V segment lost 11 bases, leaving 16 bases of the junction unmatched. Germline V gives CDR1 ENHRY, CDR2 SYGVKD. The CDR3 sequence is 17 residues long.

CDR3 coding DNA: TGTGCCAGCACTAGCGGGAGAACCTACGAGCAGTACTTC. Translating it yields CASTSGRTYEQYF. The chain has TRBV2 and TRBJ2-7; the match to TRBD2 covers 10 bases. Germline V gene sequence: CDR1 SNHLY, CDR2 FYNNEI. CDR3 size: 13 residues. V lost 7 bases and J lost 2; bases outside the gene matches: 2.

The genes are TRBV10-2 and TRBJ2-1; tentatively, D is TRBD1 (5 bases). This CDR3 has 15 amino acids. CDR1 and CDR2 (germline): WSHSY, SAAADI. Trimming stripped 2 bases from V and 8 bases from J, with 16 bases between. The CDR3 protein is CASSEGHPAPDEQFF. The CDR3 DNA sequence: TGCGCCAGCAGTGAGGGACATCCCGCCCCCGATGAGCAGTTCTTC.

The rearrangement uses TRBV7-8 and TRBJ1-1; D may be TRBD1 (5 bases). Germline CDR1 reads SGHVS; CDR2 reads FQNEAQ. The CDR3 is 12 residues long. V lost 3 bases, J lost 8 bases, and 10 bases lay in between. The CDR3 protein is CASSLSSGEAFF. The DNA of the CDR3 is TGTGCCAGCAGCTTGTCGTCAGGGGAAGCTTTCTTT.

The chain combines TRBV7-8 with TRBJ1-1; 9 nucleotides agree with TRBD1. The CDR3 contains 16 residues. Trimming removed 5 bases from V and 5 bases from J; junction bases left unmatched: 12. Germline V gene sequence: CDR1 SGHVS, CDR2 FQNEAQ. The chain's CDR3 is CASSHDPDRGGTEAFF. The CDR3 DNA sequence: TGTGCCAGCAGCCACGACCCGGACAGGGGTGGGACTGAAGCTTTCTTT.

The CDR3 spells CASSDGTPHGQFF. The DNA for the CDR3 is TGCGCCAGCAGCGACGGGACACCGCACGGGCAGTTCTTC. The chain recombines TRBV5-1 with TRBJ2-1; D is possibly TRBD1 (6 bases). Germline-derived CDR1 and CDR2 are SGHRS and YFSETQ. This CDR3 region has 13 residues. Trimming cost V 4 bases and J 12 bases, with 17 bases left between them.

The chain combines TRBV4-2 with TRBJ1-6; D not resolved. The V end was cut by 0 bases, the J end by 10 bases, with 16 bases between. Germline V gives CDR1 LGHNA, CDR2 YNFKEQ. The CDR3 is 16 amino acids. The CDR3 DNA reads TGTGCCAGCAGCCAAGATAGAAACAGAGTAGACTCACCCCTCCACTTT. Amino acid sequence: CASSQDRNRVDSPLHF.

In its sample, this clone was seen once. The chain uses TRBV19 and TRBJ2-5; maybe TRBD2 (6 bases). The germline gives CDR1 LNHDA, CDR2 SQIVND (reference sequence). V was pared by 10 bases and J by 5 bases, with 23 bases between. The CDR3 runs to 15 residues. The CDR3 region has the DNA TGTGCCACGGGGGTTCCGGCCCCCCCCGGGGAGACCCAGTACTTC. This sequence encodes CATGVPAPPGETQYF.

Notes on this clone: At one boundary the junction diverges from the germline segment, which might be a read error. The gene calls are TRBV30 and TRBJ2-1; D not resolved. The germline gives CDR1 GTSNPN, CDR2 SVGIG (reference sequence). This CDR3 spans 15 amino acids. The CDR3 is CAWGVSQVPYNEQFF. In DNA, the CDR3 is TGTGCCTGGGGTGTAAGCCAGGTTCCCTACAATGAGCAGTTCTTC.

The gene calls are TRBV7-9 and TRBJ1-3; D uncertain. The CDR3 totals 12 residues. Germline CDR1 SEHNR, CDR2 FQNEAQ (reference sequence). V was clipped by 10 bases and J by 4 bases, with 11 bases between them. The CDR3 coding sequence is TGTGCCACCACCGTTCGGGGAAACACCATATATTTT. Its protein product is CATTVRGNTIYF.